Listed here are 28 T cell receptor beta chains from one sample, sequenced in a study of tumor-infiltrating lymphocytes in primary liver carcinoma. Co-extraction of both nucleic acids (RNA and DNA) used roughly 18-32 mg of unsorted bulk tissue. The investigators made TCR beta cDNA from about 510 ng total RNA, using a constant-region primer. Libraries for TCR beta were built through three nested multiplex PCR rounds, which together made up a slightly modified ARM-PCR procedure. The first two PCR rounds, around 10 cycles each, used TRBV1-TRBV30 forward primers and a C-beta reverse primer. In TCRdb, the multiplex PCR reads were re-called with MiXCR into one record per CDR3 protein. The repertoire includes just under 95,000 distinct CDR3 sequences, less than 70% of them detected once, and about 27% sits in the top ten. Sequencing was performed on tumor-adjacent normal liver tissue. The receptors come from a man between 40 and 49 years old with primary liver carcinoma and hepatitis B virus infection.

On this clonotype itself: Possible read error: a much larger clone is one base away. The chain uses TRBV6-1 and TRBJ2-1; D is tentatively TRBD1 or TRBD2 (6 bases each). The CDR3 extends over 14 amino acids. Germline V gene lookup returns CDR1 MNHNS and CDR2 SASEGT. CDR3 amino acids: CASSGLGGDNERFF. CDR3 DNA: TGTGCCAGCAGTGGGCTCGGAGGGGACAATGAGCGGTTCTTC.

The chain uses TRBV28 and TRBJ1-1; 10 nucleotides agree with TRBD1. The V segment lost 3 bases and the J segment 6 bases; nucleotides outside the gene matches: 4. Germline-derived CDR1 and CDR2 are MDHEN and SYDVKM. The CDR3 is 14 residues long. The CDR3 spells CASSFGTGDAEAFF. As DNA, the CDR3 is TGTGCCAGCAGTTTTGGGACAGGGGACGCTGAAGCTTTCTTT.

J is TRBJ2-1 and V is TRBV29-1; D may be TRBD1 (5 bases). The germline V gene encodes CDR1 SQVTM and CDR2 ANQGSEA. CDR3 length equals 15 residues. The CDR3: CGAELTDTSYNEQFF. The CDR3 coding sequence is TGCGGCGCCGAATTGACAGATACCTCCTACAATGAGCAGTTCTTC.

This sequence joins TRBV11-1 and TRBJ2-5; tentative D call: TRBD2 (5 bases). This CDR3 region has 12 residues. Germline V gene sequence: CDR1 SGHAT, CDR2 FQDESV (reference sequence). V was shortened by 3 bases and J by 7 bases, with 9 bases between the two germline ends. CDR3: CASSFAGGTQYF. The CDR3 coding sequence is TGTGCCAGCAGCTTCGCAGGAGGGACCCAGTACTTC.

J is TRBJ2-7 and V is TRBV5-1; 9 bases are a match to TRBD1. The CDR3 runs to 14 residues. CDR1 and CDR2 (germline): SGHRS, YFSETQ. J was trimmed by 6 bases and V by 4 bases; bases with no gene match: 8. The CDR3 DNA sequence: TGCGCCAGCAGCCACGGACAGGGGCCGGTCGAGCAGTACTTC. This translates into CASSHGQGPVEQYF.

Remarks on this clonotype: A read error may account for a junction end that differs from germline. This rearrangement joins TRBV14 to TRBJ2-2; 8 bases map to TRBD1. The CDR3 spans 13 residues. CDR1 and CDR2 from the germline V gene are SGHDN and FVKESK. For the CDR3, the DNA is TGTGTCAGCGCGACGACAGGGGCCGGGGAGCTGTTTTTC. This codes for CVSATTGAGELFF.

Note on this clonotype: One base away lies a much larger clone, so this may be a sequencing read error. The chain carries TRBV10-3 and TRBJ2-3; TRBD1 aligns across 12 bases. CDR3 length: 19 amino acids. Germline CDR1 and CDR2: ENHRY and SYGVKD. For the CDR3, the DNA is TGTGCCATCAGTGGCTTACCGGGACAGGGGGCAACTAGCACAGATACGCAGTTTTTT. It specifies CAISGLPGQGATSTDTQFF.

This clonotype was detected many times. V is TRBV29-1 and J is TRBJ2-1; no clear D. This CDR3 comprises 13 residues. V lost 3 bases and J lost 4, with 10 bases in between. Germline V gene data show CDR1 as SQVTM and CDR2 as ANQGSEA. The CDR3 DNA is TGCAGCGTTGAGGGTTCTTCGTACAATGAGCAGTTCTTC. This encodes CSVEGSSYNEQFF.

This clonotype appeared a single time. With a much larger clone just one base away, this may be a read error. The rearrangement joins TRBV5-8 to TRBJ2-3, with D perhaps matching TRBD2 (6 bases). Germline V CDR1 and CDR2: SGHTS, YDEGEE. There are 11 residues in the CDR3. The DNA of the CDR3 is TGTGCCAGCAGCTTCCGGGAGACGCAGAATTTT. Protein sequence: CASSFRETQNF.

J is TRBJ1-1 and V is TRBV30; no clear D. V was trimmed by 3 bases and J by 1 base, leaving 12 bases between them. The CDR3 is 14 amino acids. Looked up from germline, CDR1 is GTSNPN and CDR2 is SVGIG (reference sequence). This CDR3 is CAWSSGRGNTEAFF. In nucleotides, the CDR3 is TGTGCCTGGAGCTCAGGAAGAGGGAACACTGAAGCTTTCTTT.

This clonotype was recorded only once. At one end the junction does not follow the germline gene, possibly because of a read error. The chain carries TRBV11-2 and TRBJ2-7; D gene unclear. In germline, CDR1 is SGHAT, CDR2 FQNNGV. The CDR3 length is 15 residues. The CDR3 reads CVSSLCSGPSGEQYF. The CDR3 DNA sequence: TGTGTCAGCAGCCTGTGCTCAGGCCCCTCAGGCGAGCAGTACTTC.

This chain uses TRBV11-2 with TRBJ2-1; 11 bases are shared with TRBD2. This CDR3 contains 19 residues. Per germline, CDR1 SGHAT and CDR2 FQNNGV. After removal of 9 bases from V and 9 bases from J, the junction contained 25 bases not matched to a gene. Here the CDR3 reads CASSQASSGRADYPGEQFF. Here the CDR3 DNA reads TGTGCCAGTAGCCAAGCAAGTAGCGGGAGGGCCGATTACCCAGGTGAGCAGTTCTTC.

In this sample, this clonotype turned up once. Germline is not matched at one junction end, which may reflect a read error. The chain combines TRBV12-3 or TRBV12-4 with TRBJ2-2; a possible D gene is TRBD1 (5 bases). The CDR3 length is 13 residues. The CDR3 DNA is TGTGCCAGCAACTACAGGAACACCTGGGAGCTGTTTTTT. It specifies CASNYRNTWELFF.

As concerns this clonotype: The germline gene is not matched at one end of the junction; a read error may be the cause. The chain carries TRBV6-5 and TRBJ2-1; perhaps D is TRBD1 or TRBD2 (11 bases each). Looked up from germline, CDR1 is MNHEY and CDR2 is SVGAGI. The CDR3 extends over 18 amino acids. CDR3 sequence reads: CASSWDRGSSGRAHEQFF. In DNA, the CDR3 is TGTGCCAGCTCGTGGGACAGGGGGAGTAGCGGGAGGGCCCATGAGCAATTCTTC.

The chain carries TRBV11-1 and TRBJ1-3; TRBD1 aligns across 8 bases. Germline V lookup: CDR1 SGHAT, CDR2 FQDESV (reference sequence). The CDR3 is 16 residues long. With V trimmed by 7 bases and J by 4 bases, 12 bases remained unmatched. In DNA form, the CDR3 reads TGTGCCAGCAACCGGACAGGGAGCATCTCGGGAAACACCATATATTTT. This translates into CASNRTGSISGNTIYF.

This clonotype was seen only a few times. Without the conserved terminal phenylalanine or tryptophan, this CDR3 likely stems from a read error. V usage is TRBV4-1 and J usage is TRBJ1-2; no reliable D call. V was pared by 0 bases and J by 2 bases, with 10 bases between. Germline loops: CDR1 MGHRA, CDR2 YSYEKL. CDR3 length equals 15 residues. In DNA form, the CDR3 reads TGCGCCAGCAGCCAAGAAGCCGGAACGAACTATGGCTACACCATC. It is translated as CASSQEAGTNYGYTI.

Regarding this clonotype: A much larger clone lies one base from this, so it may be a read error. The CDR3 sequence: CASSSPHGSVDTQYF. The CDR3 bases are TGTGCCAGCAGCTCACCCCACGGGTCGGTAGATACGCAGTATTTT. This chain links TRBV7-9 with TRBJ2-3; D gene unclear. The CDR3 consists of 15 residues. Germline V gives CDR1 SEHNR, CDR2 FQNEAQ (reference sequence). The ends were cut back, 4 bases at V and 5 bases at J, with 16 bases in the middle.

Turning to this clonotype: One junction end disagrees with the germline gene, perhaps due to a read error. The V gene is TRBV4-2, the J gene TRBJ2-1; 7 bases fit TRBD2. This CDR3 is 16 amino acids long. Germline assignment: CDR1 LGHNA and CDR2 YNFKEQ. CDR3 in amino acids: CASSRVGLAENNEHSF. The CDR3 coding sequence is TGTGCCAGCAGCCGGGTGGGGCTAGCGGAAAACAATGAGCACTCCTTC.

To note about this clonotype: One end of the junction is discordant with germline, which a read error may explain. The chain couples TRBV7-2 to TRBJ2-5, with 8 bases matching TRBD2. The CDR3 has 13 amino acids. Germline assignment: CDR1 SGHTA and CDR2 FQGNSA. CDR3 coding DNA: TGTGCCAACAGCTTACAGCGGGAGGAGACCCAGTACTTC. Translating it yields CANSLQREETQYF.

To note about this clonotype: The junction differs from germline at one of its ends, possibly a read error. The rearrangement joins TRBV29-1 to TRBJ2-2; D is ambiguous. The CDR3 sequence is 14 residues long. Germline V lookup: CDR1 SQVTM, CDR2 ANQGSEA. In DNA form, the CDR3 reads TGCAGCGCTGAATCACGATCGAACACCGGGGAGCTGTTTTTT. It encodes CSAESRSNTGELFF.

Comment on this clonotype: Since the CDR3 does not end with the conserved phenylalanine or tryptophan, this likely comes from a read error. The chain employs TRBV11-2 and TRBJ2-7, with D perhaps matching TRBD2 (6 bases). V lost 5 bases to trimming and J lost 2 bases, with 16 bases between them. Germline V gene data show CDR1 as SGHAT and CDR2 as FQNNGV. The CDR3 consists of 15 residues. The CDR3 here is CASSLGGTPPYEQYL. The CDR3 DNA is TGTGCCAGCAGCCTCGGCGGGACCCCACCCTACGAGCAGTACTTA.

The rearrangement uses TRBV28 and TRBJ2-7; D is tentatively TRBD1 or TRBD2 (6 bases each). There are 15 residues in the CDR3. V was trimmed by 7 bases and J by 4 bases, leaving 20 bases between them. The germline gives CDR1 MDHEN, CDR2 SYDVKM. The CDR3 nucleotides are TGTGCCAGCAACCCAATAAGGGGGGATTTGTACGAGCAGTACTTC. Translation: CASNPIRGDLYEQYF. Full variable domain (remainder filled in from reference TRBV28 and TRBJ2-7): DVKVTQSSRYLVKRTGEKVFLECVQDMDHENMFWYRQDPGLGLRLIYFSYDVKMKEKGDIPEGYSVSREKKERFSLILESASTNQTSMYLCASNPIRGDLYEQYFGPGTRLTVT.

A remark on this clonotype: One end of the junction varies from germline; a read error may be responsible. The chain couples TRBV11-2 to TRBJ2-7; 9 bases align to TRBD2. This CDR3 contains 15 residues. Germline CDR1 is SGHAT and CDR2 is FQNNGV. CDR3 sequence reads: CVSSLTGGGVYEQYF. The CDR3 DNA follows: TGTGTCAGCAGCTTAACCGGCGGGGGGGTCTACGAGCAGTACTTC.

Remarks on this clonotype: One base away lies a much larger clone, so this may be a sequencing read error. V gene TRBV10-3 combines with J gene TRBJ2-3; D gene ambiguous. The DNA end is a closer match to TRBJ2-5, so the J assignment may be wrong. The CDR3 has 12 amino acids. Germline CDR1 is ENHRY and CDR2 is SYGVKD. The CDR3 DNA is TGTGCCATCAGTGAGTCGTGGGAGACCCAGTACTTC. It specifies CAISESWETQYF.

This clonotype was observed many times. The CDR3 nucleotides are TGTGCCAGCAGTTTTGGGAGGGGTGGGAATCAGCCCCAGCATTTT. As protein: CASSFGRGGNQPQHF. This chain connects TRBV12-3 or TRBV12-4 to TRBJ1-5; perhaps TRBD1 as D (5 bases). The V gene lost 3 bases and the J gene lost 4 bases, with 13 bases spanning the gap. The CDR3 is made up of 15 amino acids.

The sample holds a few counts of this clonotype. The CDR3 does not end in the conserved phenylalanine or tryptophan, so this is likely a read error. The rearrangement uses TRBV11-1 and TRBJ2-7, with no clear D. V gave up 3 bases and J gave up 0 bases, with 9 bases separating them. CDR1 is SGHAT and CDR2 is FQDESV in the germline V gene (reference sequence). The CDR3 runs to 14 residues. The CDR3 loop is CASSLGLSSYEQYS. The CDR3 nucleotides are TGTGCCAGCAGCTTGGGGTTGTCCTCCTACGAGCAGTACTCC.

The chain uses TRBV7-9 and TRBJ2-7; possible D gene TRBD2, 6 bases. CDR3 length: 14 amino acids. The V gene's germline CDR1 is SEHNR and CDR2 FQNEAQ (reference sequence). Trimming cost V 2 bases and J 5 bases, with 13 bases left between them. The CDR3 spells CASSLNGGSDEQYF. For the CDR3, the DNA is TGTGCCAGCAGCTTAAACGGAGGGTCCGACGAGCAGTACTTC.

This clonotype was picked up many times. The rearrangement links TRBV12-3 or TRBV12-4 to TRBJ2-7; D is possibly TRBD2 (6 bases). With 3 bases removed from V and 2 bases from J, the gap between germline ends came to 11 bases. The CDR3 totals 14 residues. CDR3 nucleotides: TGTGCCAGCAGTTTGGGACTTTTTACCTACGAGCAGTACTTC. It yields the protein CASSLGLFTYEQYF.